Listed here is a single TCR beta chain. This clonotype was observed a few times. Its antigen target is currently unknown. No base quality values were provided; no much bigger clone lies one nucleotide off. This specimen comes from a study of blood T cells in healthy people across ages (dated by TCRdb to between 2014 and 2016). The study in broad terms: In model experiments, roughly one uniquely barcoded TCR beta cDNA molecule per two T cells was captured by template switching. The study measured age-related changes in TCR beta repertoire diversity using deep sequencing normalized with unique cDNA molecular identifiers. Four age groups were formed from the donors: young (average approximately 15 years), middle-aged (around 41), aged (approximately 60) and long-lived (82). Using the same blood draw, the study looked at two additional independent replicas of 1 million unique cDNA reads for two donors, one aged 18 to 29 and the other aged 80 or older. Broad study findings and their caveats: The CMV infection status of donors was not known, potentially confounding age-related changes in expanded clonotypes. Because profiling used bulk unsorted PBMCs, naive and antigen-experienced compartments could not be compared conclusively. As age increased, observed TCR beta diversity per million T cells dropped in a roughly linear way, and a significant reduction was already evident by age about 40. Estimates of total diversity based on one million sequenced T cells were regarded as lower bounds and as underestimates. The percentage of naive T cells measured by flow cytometry correlated strongly with observed TCR beta diversity. Compared with the aged group, the long-lived group had more naive CD4+ T cells, fewer expanded clones and increased TCR diversity, a pattern suggesting age selection.

Library preparation used 5' RACE. The sequencing machine was an Illumina HiSeq 2500. A second PCR of roughly 6 to 12 cycles was performed with a sample-barcoded 5' primer and a J-beta primer mix. Each TCR beta cDNA molecule received a unique molecular identifier from a template-switch 5' adaptor carrying 12 random nucleotides. Each sample yielded at least 2.5 million CDR3-containing paired-end reads. First-strand cDNA was synthesized from all RNA with the Mint cDNA synthesis kit, primed by a TRBC-specific oligonucleotide. Following uracil-DNA glycosylase treatment, all cDNA underwent a first 18-cycle PCR with the universal primers M1SS and BC2_uni_R. Concerning the study's data processing: Each sample was normalized by randomly selecting 1 million high-quality reads, each carrying a distinct molecular identifier. Instead of being binned into consensus sequences, reads that shared molecular identifiers were thrown out. MiTCR, run with a Q25 quality threshold and the strictest error-elimination algorithm, handled CDR3 identification, clonotype clustering and error correction. A nonparametric unseen species model using Euler transformation provided a lower-bound estimate of total TCR beta diversity. The raw public data were reprocessed by TCRdb itself: fastp quality trimming at Q25, MiXCR clonotype calling, in-frame beta chains only. All rows with the same CDR3 protein become a single entry with the most common DNA and genes. The authors' filters were not applied to this entry. In this sample the table shows roughly 800,000 distinct CDR3 sequences, about 26% of which occur a single time. Less than 3.5% of the sample is held by the ten biggest clonotypes.

Systemically healthy Caucasian individuals from Russia, around 39 in total and aged about 6 to 100 years, were included as donors. Each donor gave approximately 9.3 milliliters of peripheral blood, collected into EDTA-treated Vacutainer tubes. PBMCs were isolated by Ficoll-Paque density-gradient centrifugation, with at least 6 million obtained per sample. Total RNA was extracted from PBMCs with Trizol reagent, with at least 5.5 micrograms obtained per sample. For every donor, an aliquot of PBMCs went through flow cytometry to measure the percentages of naive CD45RAhigh/CD27high T cells. V sheds 4 bases and J sheds 0 bases, leaving 13 bases between their ends. According to the germline V gene, CDR1 reads MNHEY and CDR2 reads SVGEGT. CDR3 length: 16 amino acids, cysteine to phenylalanine. This entry keeps only the CDR3 DNA: 48 bases, framed from base 1. This same sample was also taken into another study, of T cells of mothers and their children. The second paper states: Donors were nine systemically healthy Caucasian individuals: three mothers and their six children. cDNA synthesis used all of the extracted RNA, with roughly 1.5 ug of RNA in each 15 ul reaction. In the second PCR, sample barcodes and 2-4 random nucleotides were introduced via the M1S primer. Each mother yielded over 9 million TCR beta CDR3 reads and each child 3 million to 3.5 million reads. Thymic selection shapes the output of TCR recombination in a similar way in related and unrelated pairs, and inherited differences have a minor effect. Normalized repertoire overlap in related mother-child pairs was always slightly higher than in unrelated mother-child pairs, but the difference was never significant. No persistent microchimeric T cell clones were detected, at a sensitivity of approximately 100 clones per million clonotypes. To look for features that set related mother-child pairs apart from unrelated individuals, the researchers ran deep NGS to compare the TCR beta repertoires of mothers and children. The mean age was roughly 36 +/- 4 years for the mothers and about 10 +/- 4 years for the children. Libraries were sequenced on Illumina HiSeq 2000 with 100+100 nt paired-end reads after adapter ligation with NEBNext reagents. To prevent cross-contamination, the mother and child libraries were prepared one month apart and sequenced in separate runs. For each donor, between about 500,000 and 2,100,000 distinct TCR beta clonotypes were identified. Naive TCR beta clonotypes were estimated from low-frequency clonotypes matched to each donor's FACS-determined naive share, without sorting.

The specimen sequenced was blood. The sequence joins TRBV6-2 or TRBV6-3 to TRBJ1-5; matching of 6 bases hints at TRBD1 as the D gene. The clonotype comes from a boy younger than 18 in good health. CDR3 region: CASSSGTGYSNQPQHF. The base sequence is TGTGCCAGCAGTTCCGGTACAGGGTATAGCAATCAGCCCCAGCATTTT.